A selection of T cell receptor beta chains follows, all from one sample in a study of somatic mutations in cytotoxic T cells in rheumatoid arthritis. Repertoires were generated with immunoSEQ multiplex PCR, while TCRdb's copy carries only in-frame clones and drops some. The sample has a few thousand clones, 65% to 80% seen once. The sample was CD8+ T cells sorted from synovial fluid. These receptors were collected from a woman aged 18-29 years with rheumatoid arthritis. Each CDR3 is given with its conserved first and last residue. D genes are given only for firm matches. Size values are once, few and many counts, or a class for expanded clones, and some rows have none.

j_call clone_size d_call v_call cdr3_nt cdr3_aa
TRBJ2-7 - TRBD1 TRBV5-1 TGCGCCAGCAGCTTAGGACAGGGTGCCTACGAGCAGTACTTC CASSLGQGAYEQYF
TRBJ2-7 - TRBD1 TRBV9 TGTGCCAGCAGCGTAGATTTACAGGGGTCCGGCGAGCAGTACTTC CASSVDLQGSGEQYF
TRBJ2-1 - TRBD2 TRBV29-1 TGCAGCGTTGAAGATCCGTGGCAGGCGGGAGGCAATGAGCAGTTCTTC CSVEDPWQAGGNEQFF
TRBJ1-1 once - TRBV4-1 TGCGCCAGCAGCCAATCCGGCGCTGGAGTTAACACTGAAGCTTTCTTC CASSQSGAGVNTEAFF
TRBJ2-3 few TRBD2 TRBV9 TGTGCCAGCAGCACCAGCGGGAGGGCCACAGATACGCAGTATTTT CASSTSGRATDTQYF
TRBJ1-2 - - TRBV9 TGTGCCAGCAGCCCCCGGACATCCTATGGCTACACCTTC CASSPRTSYGYTF
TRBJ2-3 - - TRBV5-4 TGTGCCAGCAGCTTGGAGGCTTATAGCGGCGAAGGGGATACGCAGTATTTT CASSLEAYSGEGDTQYF
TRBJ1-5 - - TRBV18 TGTGCCAGCTCACGCAAGCTTAGCAATCAGCCCCAGCATTTT CASSRKLSNQPQHF
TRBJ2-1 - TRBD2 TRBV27 TGTGCCAGCAGTTTACAGGGACTAGAGGTCAATGAGCAGTTCTTC CASSLQGLEVNEQFF
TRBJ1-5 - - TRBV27 TGTGCCAGCAGCGTCGGGGGGCTCGCAAATCAGCCCCAGCATTTT CASSVGGLANQPQHF
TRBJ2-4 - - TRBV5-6 TGTGCCAGCAGCTTGGAGACCGGGACAATGAACGTTCAGTACTTC CASSLETGTMNVQYF
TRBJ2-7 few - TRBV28 TGTGCCAGCAGCATCAGGGTGATTAGCTCCTACGAGCAGTACTTC CASSIRVISSYEQYF
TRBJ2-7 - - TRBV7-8 TGTGCCAGCAGCTTAGAGGCCGCATGGGTCGGAGACGAGCAGTACTTC CASSLEAAWVGDEQYF
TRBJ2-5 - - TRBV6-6 TGTGCCAGCAGGGCAGAGACCCAGTACTTC CASRAETQYF
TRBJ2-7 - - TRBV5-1 TGCGCCAGCAGCTCCCTTGACAGGAGCTCCTACGAGCAGTACTTC CASSSLDRSSYEQYF
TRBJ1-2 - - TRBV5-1 TGCGCCAGCAGCTTGGAAACAGATGGCTACACCTTC CASSLETDGYTF
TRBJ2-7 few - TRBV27 TGTGCCAGCAGTGGGAGGGGGACCGAGCAGTACTTC CASSGRGTEQYF
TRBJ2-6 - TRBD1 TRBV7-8 TGTGCCAGCAACTTACCCTCAGGGGGCACTGGGGCCAACGTCCTGACTTTC CASNLPSGGTGANVLTF
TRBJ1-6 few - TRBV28 TGTGCCAGCAGTTTTAGTTCACCCCTCCACTTT CASSFSSPLHF
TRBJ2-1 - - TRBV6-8 TGTGCCAGCTTTGTGGGGGCTGAGCAGTTCTTC CASFVGAEQFF
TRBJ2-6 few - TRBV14 TGTGCCAGCAGCCATACCCAGTTTGGGGCCAACGTCCTGACTTTC CASSHTQFGANVLTF
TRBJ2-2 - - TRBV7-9 TGTGCCAGCAGCTTAGTCGGCACAGGGCCGGGCACCGGGGAGCTGTTTTTT CASSLVGTGPGTGELFF
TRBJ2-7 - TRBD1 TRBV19 TGTGCCAGTAGTCCGGGACAGTTCTACGAGCAGTACTTC CASSPGQFYEQYF
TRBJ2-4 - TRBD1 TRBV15 TGTGCCACCAGCAGGATGACAGGGGGCGCAAACATTCAGTACTTC CATSRMTGGANIQYF
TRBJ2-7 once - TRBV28 TGTGCCAGCAGTCTTTCCCGCGAGCAGTACTTC CASSLSREQYF
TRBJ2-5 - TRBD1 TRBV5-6 TGTGCCAGCAGCACCGACAGGGGGCGCAGAGAGACCCAGTACTTC CASSTDRGRRETQYF
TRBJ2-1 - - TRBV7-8 TGTGCCGTCATGGGGTGGGAGTACAATGAGCAGTTCTTC CAVMGWEYNEQFF
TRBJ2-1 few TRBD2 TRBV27 TGTGCCAGCAGTTTTAGCGGGGGCTCCTACAATGAGCAGTTCTTC CASSFSGGSYNEQFF
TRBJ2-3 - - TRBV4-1 TGCGCCACGGGCACACTTGGCGGGGGCACAGATACGCAGTATTTT CATGTLGGGTDTQYF
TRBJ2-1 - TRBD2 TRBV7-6 TGTGCCAGCACCGATAGGCGGGGGGCCAGTCGCAATGAGCAGTTCTTC CASTDRRGASRNEQFF
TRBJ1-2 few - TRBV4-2 TGTGCCAGCAGCTTGGTCGGTCTGTCGGATGGCTACACCTTC CASSLVGLSDGYTF
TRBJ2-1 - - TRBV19 TGTGCCAGTAGTATAACGGGTAATGAGCAGTTCTTC CASSITGNEQFF
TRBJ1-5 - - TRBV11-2 TGTGCCAGCAGCTTATCGGGGGGCTTCGGTCAGCCCCAGCATTTT CASSLSGGFGQPQHF
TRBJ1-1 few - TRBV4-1 TGCGCCAGCAGCCAAGTTTTCGTGGACATGGGGGCTTTCTTT CASSQVFVDMGAFF
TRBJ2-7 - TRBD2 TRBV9 TGTGCCAGCAGCGTAGGGGGGGGACCTCCCTACGAGCAGTACTTC CASSVGGGPPYEQYF
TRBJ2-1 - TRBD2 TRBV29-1 TGCAGCGTTGAACTAGCGGAATCCTACAATGAGCAGTTCTTC CSVELAESYNEQFF
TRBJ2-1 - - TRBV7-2 TGTGCCAGCACGCTTCTACTTCGGGGGGCCCTAATTGAGCAGTTCTTC CASTLLLRGALIEQFF
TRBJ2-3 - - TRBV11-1 TGTGCCAGCAGCCCTTGGAGGGCTGAGCAGTATTTT CASSPWRAEQYF
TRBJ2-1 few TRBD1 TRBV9 TGTGCCAGCAGCGTAGGACAGGGGGCCTACAATGAGCAGTTCTTC CASSVGQGAYNEQFF
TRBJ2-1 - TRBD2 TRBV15 TGTGCCACCAGCAGAGCCCTCGGGGGGGCTTACAATGAGCAGTTCTTC CATSRALGGAYNEQFF
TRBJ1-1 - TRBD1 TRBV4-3 TGCGCCAGCAGCCCAACGACAGGGATAGTAATGAACACTGAAGCTTTCTTT CASSPTTGIVMNTEAFF
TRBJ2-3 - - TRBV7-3 TGTGCCAGCAGCTTAGTAAGAGGCGGGGTCGGGGCAGATACGCAGTATTTT CASSLVRGGVGADTQYF
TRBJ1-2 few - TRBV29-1 TGCAGCGTTGTATCGCGTTATGGCTACACCTTC CSVVSRYGYTF
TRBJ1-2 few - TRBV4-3 TGCGCCAGCAGCCAAGAGTTGTGGGACACCTCAAACTATGGCTACACCTTC CASSQELWDTSNYGYTF
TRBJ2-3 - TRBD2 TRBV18 TGTGCCAGCTCACTTACCGGGACTAGCGGCACAGATACGCAGTATTTT CASSLTGTSGTDTQYF
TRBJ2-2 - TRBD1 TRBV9 TGTGCCAGCAGCGCCGGGACAGGGAACGGGGAGCTGTTTTTT CASSAGTGNGELFF
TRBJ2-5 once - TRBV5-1 TGCGCCAGCAGCTTCCTTGAGTCGCCCTTCCAAGAGACCCAGTACTTC CASSFLESPFQETQYF
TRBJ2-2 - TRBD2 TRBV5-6 TGTGCCAGCAGCCCAGGGACTAATTACGGGGAGCTGTTTTTT CASSPGTNYGELFF
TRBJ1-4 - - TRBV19 TGTGCCACCCGCGACAGGCCTGCGAATGAAAAACTGTTTTTT CATRDRPANEKLFF